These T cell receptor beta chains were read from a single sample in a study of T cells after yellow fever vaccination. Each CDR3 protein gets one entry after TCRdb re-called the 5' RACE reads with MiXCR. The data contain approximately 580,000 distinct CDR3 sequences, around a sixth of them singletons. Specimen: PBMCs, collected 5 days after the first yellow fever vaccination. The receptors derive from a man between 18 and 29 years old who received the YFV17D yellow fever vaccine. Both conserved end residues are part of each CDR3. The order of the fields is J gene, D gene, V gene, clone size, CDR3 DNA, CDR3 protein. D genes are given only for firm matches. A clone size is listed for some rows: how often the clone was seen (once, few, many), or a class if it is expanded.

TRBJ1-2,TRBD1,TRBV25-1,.,TGTGCCAGCAGTGTAGGCAGGGGGCGAGACTATGGCTACACCTTC,CASSVGRGRDYGYTF
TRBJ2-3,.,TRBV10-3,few,TGTGCCATCAGGGCACTTGGCGGGGCCACAGATACGCAGTATTTT,CAIRALGGATDTQYF
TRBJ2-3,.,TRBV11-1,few,TGTGCCAGCAGCGGAGGGTCTAGCGTTGGCACAGATACGCAGTATTTT,CASSGGSSVGTDTQYF
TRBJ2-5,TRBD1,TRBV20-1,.,TGCAGTGCCTCATTGGACAGGGCGGGTGAGACCCAGTACTTC,CSASLDRAGETQYF
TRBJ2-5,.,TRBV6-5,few,TGTGCCAGCAGTTACGGGGGGGCCATAGAGACCCAGTACTTC,CASSYGGAIETQYF
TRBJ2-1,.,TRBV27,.,TGTGCCAGCAGTTTAGGAGGTTGGGGTGAGCAGTTCTTC,CASSLGGWGEQFF
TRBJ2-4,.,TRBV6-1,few,TGTGCCAGCAGTGAACAGAGACTAGGTCAGGACATTCAGTACTTC,CASSEQRLGQDIQYF
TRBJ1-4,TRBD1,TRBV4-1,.,TGCGCCAGCAGCCGATTGGGACAGGGCAAAGAAAAACTGTTTTTT,CASSRLGQGKEKLFF
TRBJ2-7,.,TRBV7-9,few,TGTGCCAGCAGCTTAGTTAGAGGGGACGAGCAGTACTTC,CASSLVRGDEQYF
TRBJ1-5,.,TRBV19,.,TGTGCCAGTAGTATAGATCACATTGATAGCAATCAGCCCCAGCATTTT,CASSIDHIDSNQPQHF
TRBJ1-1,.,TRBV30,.,TGTGCCTGGAGTGTCCAACCCAACACTGAAGCTTTCTTT,CAWSVQPNTEAFF
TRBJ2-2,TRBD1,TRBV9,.,TGTGCCAGCAGCCCTCGGACAGGCCCGAACACCGGGGAGCTGTTTTTT,CASSPRTGPNTGELFF
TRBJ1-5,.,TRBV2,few,TGTGCCAGCAGTGATTGGGTCAGTGCGGGCAATCAGCCCCAGCATTTT,CASSDWVSAGNQPQHF
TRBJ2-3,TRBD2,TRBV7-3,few,TGTGCCAGCAGCGCCGGACTAGCGGACACAGATACGCAGTATTTT,CASSAGLADTDTQYF
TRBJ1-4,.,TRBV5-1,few,TGCGCCAGCAGCTTGCAGCTCCTGGAGAATGAAAAACTGTTTTTT,CASSLQLLENEKLFF
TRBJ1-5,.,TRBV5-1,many,TGCGCCAGCAGCCCGAGTGGGGGTCAGCCCCAGCATTTT,CASSPSGGQPQHF
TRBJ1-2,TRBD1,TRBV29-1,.,TGCAGCGTTGAGGGACAGGGGGCGCCGAGCTACACCTTC,CSVEGQGAPSYTF
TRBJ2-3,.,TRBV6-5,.,TGTGCCAGCAGTTACTCTTTCTGGGGCACAGATACGCAGTATTTT,CASSYSFWGTDTQYF
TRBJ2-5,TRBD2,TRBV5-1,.,TGCGCCAGCAGACCGGGACTAGCCATGGAGACCCAGTACTTC,CASRPGLAMETQYF
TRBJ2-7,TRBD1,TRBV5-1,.,TGCGCCAGCAGCCCTACCAACAGGGGCTCCTACGAGCAGTACTTC,CASSPTNRGSYEQYF
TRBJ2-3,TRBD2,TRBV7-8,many,TGTGCCAGCAGCTTAGCTAGCGGGGGGGGGTTAGGGACAGATACGCAGTATTTT,CASSLASGGGLGTDTQYF
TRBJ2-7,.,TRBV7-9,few,TGTGCCAGCACCCAAACCGGGACTCCTCCCGGCGAGCAGTACTTC,CASTQTGTPPGEQYF
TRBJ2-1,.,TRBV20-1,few,TGCAGTGCTAGAGGTAGGACCCAACCCTACAATGAGCAGTTCTTC,CSARGRTQPYNEQFF
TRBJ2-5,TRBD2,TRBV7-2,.,TGTGCCAGCGCCCCCCCTAGCGGGGGGGGGACCCAGTACTTC,CASAPPSGGGTQYF
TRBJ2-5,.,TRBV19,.,TGTGCCAGTAGTGTCCCCCCATCGGGGGCCCAGTACTTC,CASSVPPSGAQYF
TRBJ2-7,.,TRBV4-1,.,TGCGCCAGCAGCCCATCCTTTGTGGCCCTCAGCTACGAGCAGTACTTC,CASSPSFVALSYEQYF
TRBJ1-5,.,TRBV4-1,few,TGCGCCAGCAGCCAAGGTCTCGTTACCCAGCCCCAGCATTTT,CASSQGLVTQPQHF
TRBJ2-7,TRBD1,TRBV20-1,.,TGCAGTGCTAGGGGACCGGGACAGGAACCCTACGAGCAGTACTTC,CSARGPGQEPYEQYF
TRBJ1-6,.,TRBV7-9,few,TGTGCCAGCAGCCCCGGGCCGTCCTTTAATTCACCCCTCCACTTT,CASSPGPSFNSPLHF
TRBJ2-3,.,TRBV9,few,TGTGCCAGCAGCCGAGGGGGTCTCCCAGATACGCAGTATTTT,CASSRGGLPDTQYF
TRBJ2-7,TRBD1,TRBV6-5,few,TGTGCCAGCAGTTACTCGACAGGGAGTTTTCACGAGCAGTACTTC,CASSYSTGSFHEQYF
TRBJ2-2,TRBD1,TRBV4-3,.,TGCGCCAGCAGCCAAGGGACAGGGGGCGGTTACACCGGGGAGCTGTTTTTT,CASSQGTGGGYTGELFF
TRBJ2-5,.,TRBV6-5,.,TGTGCCAGCAGTTATTCGACAGTCTCAACTGAAGAGACCCAGTACTTC,CASSYSTVSTEETQYF
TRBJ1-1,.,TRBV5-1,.,TGCGCCAGCAGCCTCCGTGGAGACTTGAACACTGAAGCTTTCTTT,CASSLRGDLNTEAFF
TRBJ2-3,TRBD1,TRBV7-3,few,TGTGCCAGCAGTCTTAACCGGGACAGGGGCACAGATACGCAGTATTTT,CASSLNRDRGTDTQYF
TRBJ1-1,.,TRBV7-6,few,TGTGCCAGCAGCTTATGGCAGGGACAAAACACTGAAGCTTTCTTT,CASSLWQGQNTEAFF
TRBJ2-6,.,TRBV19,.,TGTGCCAGTACCCGTCTGGGAGTCTCTGGGGCCAACGTCCTGACTTTC,CASTRLGVSGANVLTF
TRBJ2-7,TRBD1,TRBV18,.,TGTGCCAGCTCACCCAATGCCGGGGGACAGGGCCGAAGCGAGCAGTACTTC,CASSPNAGGQGRSEQYF
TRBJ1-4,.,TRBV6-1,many,TGTGCCAGCAGTGCCCGGGCAGGTGAAAAACTGTTTTTT,CASSARAGEKLFF
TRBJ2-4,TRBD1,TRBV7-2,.,TGTGCCAGCAGCGAACCAACAGGGGGTATCGCCAAAAACATTCAGTACTTC,CASSEPTGGIAKNIQYF
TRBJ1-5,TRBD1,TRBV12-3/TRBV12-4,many,TGTGCCAGCAGCCGACAGGGGGCGAATCAGCCCCAGCATTTT,CASSRQGANQPQHF
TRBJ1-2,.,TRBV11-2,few,TGTGCCAGCAGCCCTACACAAGCAGGGGTTGGCTACACCTTC,CASSPTQAGVGYTF
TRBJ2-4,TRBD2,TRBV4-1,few,TGCGCCAGCAGCCAAGATCCCCCGAAGACTAGCGGGGAAACCAAAAACATTCAGTACTTC,CASSQDPPKTSGETKNIQYF
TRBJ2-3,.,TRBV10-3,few,TGTGCCATCAGTGAGTCGAAGGCCGGGGCCGGCGTCACAGATACGCAGTATTTT,CAISESKAGAGVTDTQYF
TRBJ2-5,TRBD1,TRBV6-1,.,TGTGCCAGCAGGGAGAGCTACGGACAGGGACGGGAGACCCAGTACTTC,CASRESYGQGRETQYF
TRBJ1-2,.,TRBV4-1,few,TGCGCCAGCAGCCAAGTCCCTCTCCTCAGGGGCCACGCCGGTGGCTACACCTTC,CASSQVPLLRGHAGGYTF
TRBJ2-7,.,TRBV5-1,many,TGTGCCAGCAGCCTGATCGGTTACGAGCAGTACTTC,CASSLIGYEQYF
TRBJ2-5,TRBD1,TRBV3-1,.,TGTGCCAGCAGAAAAGGACAGGGACTGGAGACCCAGTACTTC,CASRKGQGLETQYF